The present T cell receptor beta chain was sequenced within a study of blood T cell repertoires in COVID-19 (dated by TCRdb to between 2020 and 2021). Background on the whole study: Samples covering the acute and convalescent phases of COVID-19 were provided by collaborators in the United States, Italy and Spain. The material from the prospective study consisted of cDNA or gDNA derived from T cells, B-cell-depleted T cells, or PBMCs. Where available, HLA class I and class II types were obtained from metadata supplied by the sample provider rather than from assay-based typing. A freely available public database, intended as a resource for researchers studying the immune response to SARS-CoV-2, is where the repertoires were released. The dataset comprised deeply sampled blood TCRbeta repertoires from subjects exposed to, actively infected with, or recovered from COVID-19. Nearly every sample came with metadata listing a de-identified subject ID, COVID-19 status, age in years and sex. The samples were drawn from two sources: the first 160 participants of the ongoing ImmuneRACE study, and over 1,000 subjects contributed by 6 global collaborators.

As to this clone: This receptor's antigen is unknown. No clone much larger than this one lies a single base away; base qualities are absent.

Participants in the prospective study were aged roughly 18 to 95 years, lived in some 24 United States geographic areas, and enrolled through a virtual design. In the prospective study, cohorts were assigned on the basis of participant-reported clinical history obtained from a screening survey and a study questionnaire. Recovered participants in ImmuneRACE Cohort 3 were defined by two consecutive negative NP/OP PCR tests, clearance by a healthcare professional, or resolution of symptoms. Mobile phlebotomists in the prospective study collected whole blood, serum and a nasopharyngeal or oropharyngeal swab from every participant. Prospective study participants could optionally give additional blood draws and questionnaires over an approximately two-month period. Blood samples from the prospective study were shipped frozen or at room temperature prior to DNA extraction. TCRbeta CDR3 regions were amplified from genomic DNA by means of the immunoSEQ Assay, a bias-controlled multiplex PCR. The authors' analysis ran thus. Nucleated cell counts per sample were estimated from amplification of reference gene primers within the assay. Sequence reads were collapsed and filtered to measure the absolute abundance of every unique TCRbeta CDR3 rearrangement. For each sample, productive Simpson clonality was calculated by taking the square root of Simpson's diversity index across productive rearrangements. TCRdb took this table from immuneACCESS and kept in-frame rearrangements with V and J called. Such tables lack part of the clones; where checked against another copy, unresolved V genes explain under half of the gap, and the rest is unexplained. V and J calls and clone size are those listed in that table; D and trimming were worked out from the DNA. The sample data list hundreds of thousands of clones, and approximately 90% of these were observed just once. Roughly 16% of the sample comes from the top ten.

For this chain, trimming is 3 bases at the V end and 4 bases at the J end, and the number of junction bases without a gene match is 5. The CDR3 holds 14 amino acids from the cysteine to the phenylalanine. Only the CDR3 DNA is retained, 42 bases long and in frame from the first base. The germline V gene (reference sequence) gives CDR1 as LNHDA and CDR2 as SQIVND. Broader findings and caveats from the paper: The amount of clinical and demographic metadata varied by source and participant and was provided uncurated.

This receptor was identified in a man younger than 35 who had recovered from COVID-19. The sequence is built from TRBV19 and TRBJ2-5; 7 bases in the middle match TRBD1. The specimen was PBMCs or T cells enriched from blood (not recorded which). The nucleotide sequence is TGTGCCAGTAGTATCCAGAAGGGGGCAGAGACCCAGTACTTC. Its protein reads: CASSIQKGAETQYF.